A selection of T cell receptor beta chains follows, all from one sample in a study of cytomegalovirus exposure and HLA in healthy donors. The protocol was immunoSEQ multiplex PCR, while the TCRdb copy is restricted to in-frame clones and leaves out a portion. The sample contains about 150,000 clones, roughly four fifths of which appear only once. Sequenced sample: PBMCs. The receptors were gathered from a girl aged 5-17 years in good health and CMV-seropositive. The conserved cysteine and the conserved F or W are not part of the CDR3 here. Each record gives: CDR3 length, D gene, V gene, CDR3 protein. D genes are given only for firm matches.

len: 13
d_gene: TRBD1
v_gene: TRBV4-2
CDR3aa: ASSQVEGAYEKLF

len: 11
d_gene: -
v_gene: TRBV5-1
CDR3aa: ASRGGQRETQY

len: 11
d_gene: -
v_gene: TRBV7-9
CDR3aa: ASSLVQEETQY

len: 11
d_gene: -
v_gene: TRBV6-5
CDR3aa: ASTLGHPYGYT

len: 11
d_gene: -
v_gene: TRBV6-1
CDR3aa: ASSEAERETQY

len: 13
d_gene: -
v_gene: TRBV5-1
CDR3aa: ASSGDGSSGNTIY

len: 11
d_gene: TRBD2
v_gene: TRBV11-2
CDR3aa: ASSRGGSYEQY

len: 12
d_gene: -
v_gene: TRBV5-1
CDR3aa: ASSLGGSYTEAF

len: 16
d_gene: TRBD1
v_gene: TRBV7-8
CDR3aa: ASSLKGARPPPANVLT

len: 14
d_gene: -
v_gene: TRBV7-2
CDR3aa: ASSPRGRNANQPQH

len: 13
d_gene: TRBD1
v_gene: TRBV10-2
CDR3aa: ASRRGTGGDQPQH

len: 14
d_gene: TRBD2
v_gene: TRBV5-1
CDR3aa: ASSARGAGGLETQY

len: 15
d_gene: TRBD2
v_gene: TRBV11-2
CDR3aa: ASSYRVGRELTDTQY

len: 18
d_gene: TRBD2
v_gene: TRBV6-1
CDR3aa: ASSVFWSREGRVNTGELF

len: 16
d_gene: TRBD2
v_gene: TRBV18
CDR3aa: ASSPARGSGTPYNEQF

len: 11
d_gene: -
v_gene: TRBV9
CDR3aa: ASSVGGTGELF

len: 12
d_gene: TRBD1
v_gene: TRBV6-1
CDR3aa: ASSGDRGNTEAF

len: 12
d_gene: TRBD1
v_gene: TRBV5-4
CDR3aa: ASSGDRGGYGYT

len: 14
d_gene: TRBD1
v_gene: TRBV6-1
CDR3aa: ASSEKTGGGADTQY

len: 13
d_gene: TRBD1
v_gene: TRBV10-1
CDR3aa: ASSESQGVSYEQY

len: 13
d_gene: -
v_gene: TRBV2
CDR3aa: ASRDTFPLYYEQY

len: 11
d_gene: -
v_gene: TRBV18
CDR3aa: ASSPPWEGGYT

len: 16
d_gene: TRBD2
v_gene: TRBV6-4
CDR3aa: ASSGPGTSGPSTDTQY

len: 10
d_gene: -
v_gene: TRBV18
CDR3aa: ASSQGEGGYT

len: 14
d_gene: -
v_gene: TRBV5-1
CDR3aa: ASRAQGPVSTHEQY

len: 10
d_gene: TRBD1
v_gene: TRBV19
CDR3aa: ASRTGGTEAF

len: 13
d_gene: TRBD1
v_gene: TRBV18
CDR3aa: ASSTGTDQRETQY

len: 13
d_gene: TRBD2
v_gene: TRBV6-6
CDR3aa: ASFGLAGYTDTQY

len: 14
d_gene: TRBD2
v_gene: TRBV7-3
CDR3aa: ASSSSGGAPPHEQF

len: 11
d_gene: -
v_gene: TRBV10-1
CDR3aa: ASSEQVNTEAF

len: 14
d_gene: TRBD2
v_gene: TRBV6-4
CDR3aa: ASSDSAAGGVDEQF

len: 12
d_gene: -
v_gene: TRBV5-6
CDR3aa: ASSLGQALYGYT